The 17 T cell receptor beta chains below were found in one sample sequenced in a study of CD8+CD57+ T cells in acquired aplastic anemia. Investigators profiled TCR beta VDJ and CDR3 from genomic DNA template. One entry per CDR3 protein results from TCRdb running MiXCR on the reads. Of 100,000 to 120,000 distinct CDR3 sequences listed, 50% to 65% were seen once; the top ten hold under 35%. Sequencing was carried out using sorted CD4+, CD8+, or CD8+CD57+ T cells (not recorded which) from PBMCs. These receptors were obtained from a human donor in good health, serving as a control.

The CDR3 here is CASYTGDRVGSSTEAFF. The CDR3 DNA reads as TGTGCCAGCTACACTGGGGACAGGGTCGGTAGTAGCACTGAAGCTTTCTTT. The V call is TRBV4-2, the J call TRBJ1-1; TRBD1 matches at 9 bases. Germline CDR1 and CDR2: LGHNA and YNFKEQ. With V trimmed by 8 bases and J by 4 bases, 17 bases remained unmatched. There are 17 residues in the CDR3.

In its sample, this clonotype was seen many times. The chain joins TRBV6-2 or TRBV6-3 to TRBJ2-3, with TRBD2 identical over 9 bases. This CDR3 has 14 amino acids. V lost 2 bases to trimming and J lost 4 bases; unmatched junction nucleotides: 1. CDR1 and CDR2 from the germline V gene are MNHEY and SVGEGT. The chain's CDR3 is CASSYGGGADTQYF. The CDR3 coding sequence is TGTGCCAGCAGTTACGGCGGGGGGGCAGATACGCAGTATTTT.

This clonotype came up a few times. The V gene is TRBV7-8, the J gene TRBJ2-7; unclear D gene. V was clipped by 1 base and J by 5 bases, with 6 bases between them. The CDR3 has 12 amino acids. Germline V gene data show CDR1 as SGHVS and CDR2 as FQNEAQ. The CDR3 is CASSLGGHEQYF. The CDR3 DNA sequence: TGTGCCAGCAGCTTAGGTGGTCACGAGCAGTACTTC.

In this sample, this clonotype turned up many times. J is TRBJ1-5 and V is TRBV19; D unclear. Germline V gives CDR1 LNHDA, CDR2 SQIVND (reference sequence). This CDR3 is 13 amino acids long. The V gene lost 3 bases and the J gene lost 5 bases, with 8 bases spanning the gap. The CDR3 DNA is TGTGCCAGTAGTATCGCAGATGATCAGCCCCAGCATTTT. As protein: CASSIADDQPQHF. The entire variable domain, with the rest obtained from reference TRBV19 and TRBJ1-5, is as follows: DGGITQSPKYLFRKEGQNVTLSCEQNLNHDAMYWYRQDPGQGLRLIYYSQIVNDFQKGDIAEGYSVSREKKESFPLTVTSAQKNPTAFYLCASSIADDQPQHFGDGTRLSIL.

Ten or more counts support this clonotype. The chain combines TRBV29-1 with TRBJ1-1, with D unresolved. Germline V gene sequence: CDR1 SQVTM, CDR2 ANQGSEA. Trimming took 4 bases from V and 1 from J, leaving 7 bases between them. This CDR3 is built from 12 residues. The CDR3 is CSVVFGNTEAFF. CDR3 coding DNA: TGCAGCGTTGTTTTCGGGAACACTGAAGCTTTCTTT.

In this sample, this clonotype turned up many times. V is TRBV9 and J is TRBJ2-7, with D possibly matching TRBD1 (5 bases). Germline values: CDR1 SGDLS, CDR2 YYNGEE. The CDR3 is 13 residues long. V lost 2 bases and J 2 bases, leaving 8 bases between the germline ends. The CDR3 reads CASSVDSTYEQYF. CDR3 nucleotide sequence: TGTGCCAGCAGCGTCGACAGTACCTACGAGCAGTACTTC.

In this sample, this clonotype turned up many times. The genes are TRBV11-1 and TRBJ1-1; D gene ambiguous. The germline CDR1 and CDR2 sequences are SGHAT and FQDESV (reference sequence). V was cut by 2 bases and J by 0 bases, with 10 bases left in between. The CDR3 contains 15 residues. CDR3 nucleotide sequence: TGTGCCAGCAGCTTAATCGGCGGCATGAACACTGAAGCTTTCTTT. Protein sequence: CASSLIGGMNTEAFF.

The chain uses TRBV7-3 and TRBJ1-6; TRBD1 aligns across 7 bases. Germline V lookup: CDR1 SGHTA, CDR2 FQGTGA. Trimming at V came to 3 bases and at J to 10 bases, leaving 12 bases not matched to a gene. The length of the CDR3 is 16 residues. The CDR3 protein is CASSFPRTGRGSPLHF. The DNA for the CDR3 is TGTGCCAGCAGCTTCCCTCGGACAGGCCGGGGATCACCCCTCCACTTT.

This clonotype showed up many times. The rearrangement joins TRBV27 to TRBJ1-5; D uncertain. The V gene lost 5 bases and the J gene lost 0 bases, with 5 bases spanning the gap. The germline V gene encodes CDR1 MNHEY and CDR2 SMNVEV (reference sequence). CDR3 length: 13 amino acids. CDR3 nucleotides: TGTGCCAGCAGTACAGCTAGCAATCAGCCCCAGCATTTT. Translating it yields CASSTASNQPQHF.

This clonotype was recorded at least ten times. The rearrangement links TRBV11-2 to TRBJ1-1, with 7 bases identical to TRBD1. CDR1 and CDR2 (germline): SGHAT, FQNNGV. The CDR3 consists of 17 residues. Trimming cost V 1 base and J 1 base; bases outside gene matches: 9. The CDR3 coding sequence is TGTGCCAGCAGCTTAGGGGGAGGAGGGGGCTGGAACACTGAAGCTTTCTTT. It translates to CASSLGGGGGWNTEAFF.

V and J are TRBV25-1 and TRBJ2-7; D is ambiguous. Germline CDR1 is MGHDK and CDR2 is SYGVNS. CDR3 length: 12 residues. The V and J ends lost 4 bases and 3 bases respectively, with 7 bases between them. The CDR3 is CASSAAVYEQYF. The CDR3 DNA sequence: TGTGCCAGCAGTGCTGCGGTCTACGAGCAGTACTTC.

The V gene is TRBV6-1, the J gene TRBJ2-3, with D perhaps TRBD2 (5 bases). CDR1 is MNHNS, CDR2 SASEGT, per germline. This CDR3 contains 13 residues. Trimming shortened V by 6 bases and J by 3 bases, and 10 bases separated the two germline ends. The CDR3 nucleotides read TGTGCCAGCAGAGCGGACGTAACAGATACGCAGTATTTT. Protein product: CASRADVTDTQYF.

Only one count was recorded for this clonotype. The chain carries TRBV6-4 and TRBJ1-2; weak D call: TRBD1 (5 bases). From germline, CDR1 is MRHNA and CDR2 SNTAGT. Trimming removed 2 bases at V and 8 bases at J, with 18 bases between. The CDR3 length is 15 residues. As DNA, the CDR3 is TGTGCCAGCAGTGACACGCCAACCGACAGTAGCGGCTACACCTTC. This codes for CASSDTPTDSSGYTF.

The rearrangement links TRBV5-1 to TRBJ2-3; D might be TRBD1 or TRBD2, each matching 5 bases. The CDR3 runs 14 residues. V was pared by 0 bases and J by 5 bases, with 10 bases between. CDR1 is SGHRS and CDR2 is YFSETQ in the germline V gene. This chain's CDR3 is CASSLEGRLDTQYF. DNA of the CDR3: TGCGCCAGCAGCTTGGAGGGGAGACTAGATACGCAGTATTTT.

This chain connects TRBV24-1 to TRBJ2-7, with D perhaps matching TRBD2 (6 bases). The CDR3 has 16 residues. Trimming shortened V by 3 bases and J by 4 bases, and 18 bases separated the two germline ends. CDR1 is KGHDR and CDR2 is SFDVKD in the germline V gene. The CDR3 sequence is CATSDRPGRGRYEQYF. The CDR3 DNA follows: TGTGCCACCAGTGATAGGCCCGGGAGAGGTAGGTACGAGCAGTACTTC.

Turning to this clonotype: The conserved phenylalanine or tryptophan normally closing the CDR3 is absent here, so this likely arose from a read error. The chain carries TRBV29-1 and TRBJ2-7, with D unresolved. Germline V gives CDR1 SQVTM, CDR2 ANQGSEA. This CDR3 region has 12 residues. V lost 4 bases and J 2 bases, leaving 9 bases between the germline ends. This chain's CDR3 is CSVGRVAYEQYL. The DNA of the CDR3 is TGCAGCGTTGGACGGGTTGCCTACGAGCAGTACCTC.

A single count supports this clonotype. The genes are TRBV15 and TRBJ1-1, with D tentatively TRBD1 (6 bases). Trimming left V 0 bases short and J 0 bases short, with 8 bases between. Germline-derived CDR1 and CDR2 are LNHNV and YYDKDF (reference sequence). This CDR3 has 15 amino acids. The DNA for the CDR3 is TGTGCCACCAGCAGAGAACAGGGTTTGAACACTGAAGCTTTCTTT. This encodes CATSREQGLNTEAFF.